This T cell receptor beta chain was recorded in a study of blood T cell repertoires in COVID-19. Study as a whole: From T cells, B-cell-depleted T cells, or PBMCs came the material, which was cDNA or gDNA.

Libraries were prepared by immunoSEQ multiplex PCR; TCRdb keeps only in-frame clonotypes and omits some of them. The top ten clones hold less than 3% of a sample with about 270,000 clones, about nine tenths of them seen once. Germline V lookup: CDR1 SGHAT, CDR2 FQNNGV. The CDR3 runs 14 residues. The germline V and J ends were trimmed by 3 bases and 5 bases, with 13 bases remaining between them. The chain uses TRBV11-2 and TRBJ1-1, with D possibly matching TRBD1 (5 bases). The receptor comes from a woman aged 50 to 60 who had recovered from COVID-19. Input material: PBMCs or T cells enriched from blood (not recorded which). The CDR3 region has the DNA TGTGCCAGCAGCTTGCCAGGGTCGGTGACTGAAGCTTTCTTT. As protein: CASSLPGSVTEAFF.